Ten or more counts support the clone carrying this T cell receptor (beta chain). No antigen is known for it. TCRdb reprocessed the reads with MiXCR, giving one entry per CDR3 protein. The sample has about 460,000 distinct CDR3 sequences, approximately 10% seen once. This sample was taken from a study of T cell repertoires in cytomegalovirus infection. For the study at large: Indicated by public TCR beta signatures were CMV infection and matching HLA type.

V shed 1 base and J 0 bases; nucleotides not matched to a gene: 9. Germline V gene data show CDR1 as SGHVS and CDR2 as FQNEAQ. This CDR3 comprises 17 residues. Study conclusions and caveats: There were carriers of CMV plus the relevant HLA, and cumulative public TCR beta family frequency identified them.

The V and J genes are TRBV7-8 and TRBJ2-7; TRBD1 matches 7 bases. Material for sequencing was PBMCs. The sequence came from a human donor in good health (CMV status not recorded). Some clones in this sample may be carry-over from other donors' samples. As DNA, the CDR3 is TGTGCCAGCAGCTTAGTCCCGTTGTGGGACAGCTCCTACGAGCAGTACTTC. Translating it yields CASSLVPLWDSSYEQYF. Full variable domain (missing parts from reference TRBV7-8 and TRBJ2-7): GAGVSQSPRYKVAKRGQDVALRCDPISGHVSLFWYQQALGQGPEFLTYFQNEAQLDKSGLPSDRFFAERPEGSVSTLKIQRTQQEDSAVYLCASSLVPLWDSSYEQYFGPGTRLTVT.